This passage covers 8 T cell receptor beta chains from one sample sequenced in a study of blood T cells in healthy people across ages. Using a J-beta primer mix together with a sample-barcoded 5' primer, a second PCR was run for roughly 6 to 12 cycles. TCRdb reanalysed the 5' RACE reads using MiXCR and keeps one entry per CDR3 protein. The sample contains some 1,000,000 distinct CDR3 sequences, approximately 25% of which appear only once. The same sample was also used in a study of T cells of mothers and their children.

The sequencing input was blood. The receptors derive from a girl aged 2-10 years in good health.

This clonotype was recorded once. This chain connects TRBV4-1 to TRBJ2-1; D may be TRBD1 or TRBD2 (5 bases each). Germline V lookup: CDR1 MGHRA, CDR2 YSYEKL. The CDR3 is 16 residues long. V dropped 0 bases and J dropped 10 bases, with 19 bases sitting between them. CDR3 amino acids: CASSQDAGVGVREQFF. CDR3 nucleotides: TGCGCCAGCAGCCAAGATGCGGGCGTGGGGGTACGAGAGCAGTTCTTC.

This clonotype occurred a few times. Here the CDR3 DNA reads TGTGCCAGCAGTTCGATGATGGGCACAGATACGCAGTATTTT. This codes for CASSSMMGTDTQYF. The chain couples TRBV28 to TRBJ2-3; no reliable D call. Germline CDR1 is MDHEN and CDR2 is SYDVKM. This CDR3 is 14 amino acids long. V gave up 4 bases and J gave up 1 base, with 9 bases separating them.

This clonotype was seen a handful of times. The chain recombines TRBV7-9 with TRBJ2-5; D might be TRBD1 (5 bases). Per germline, CDR1 SEHNR and CDR2 FQNEAQ (reference sequence). The V and J ends lost 1 base and 5 bases respectively, with 14 bases between them. The CDR3 contains 15 residues. The CDR3 DNA follows: TGTGCCAGCAGCTTAGTCGGAACAGGATGGGAGACCCAGTACTTC. Its protein is CASSLVGTGWETQYF. Combining the CDR3 with reference TRBV7-9 and TRBJ2-5 gives the whole variable domain DTGVSQNPRHKITKRGQNVTFRCDPISEHNRLYWYRQTLGQGPEFLTYFQNEAQLEKSRLLSDRFSAERPKGSFSTLEIQRTEQGDSAMYLCASSLVGTGWETQYFGPGTRLLVL.

This clonotype came up many times. This chain links TRBV29-1 with TRBJ1-1, with D unclear. This CDR3 region has 13 residues. From germline, CDR1 is SQVTM and CDR2 ANQGSEA. V was trimmed by 4 bases and J by 4 bases, leaving 13 bases between them. This chain's CDR3 is CSVAGLLGTEAFF. The CDR3 DNA follows: TGCAGCGTTGCCGGGCTGCTCGGCACTGAAGCTTTCTTT.

This clonotype came up a few times. Here the CDR3 reads CASSADRAGGYTF. The CDR3 region has the DNA TGTGCCAGCAGCGCTGACAGGGCCGGAGGCTACACCTTC. V gene TRBV11-2 combines with J gene TRBJ1-2, with 7 bases fitting TRBD1. J lost 8 bases, V lost 5 bases, and 8 bases had no gene match. Germline CDR1 SGHAT, CDR2 FQNNGV. There are 13 residues in the CDR3.

This clonotype has a handful of counts. This chain connects TRBV11-2 to TRBJ2-7; D uncertain. Trimming removed 3 bases at V and 4 bases at J, with 10 bases between. This CDR3 is 13 amino acids long. The germline V gene encodes CDR1 SGHAT and CDR2 FQNNGV. This CDR3 reads CASSFFVRYEQYF. In nucleotides, the CDR3 is TGTGCCAGCAGCTTTTTCGTTAGGTACGAGCAGTACTTC.

V gene TRBV2 combines with J gene TRBJ2-5, with 13 bases lining up with TRBD2. The end of the DNA aligns better with TRBJ2-1, so the J call may be wrong. The CDR3 has 15 residues. Germline V gene data show CDR1 as SNHLY and CDR2 as FYNNEI. The CDR3 DNA reads TGTGCCACCCGGACTAGCGGGGGTACTTACAATGAGCAGTTCTTC. This sequence encodes CATRTSGGTYNEQFF.

The rearrangement uses TRBV12-3 or TRBV12-4 and TRBJ2-3; tentative D call: TRBD1 (5 bases). The CDR3 spans 14 residues. The germline V and J ends were trimmed by 9 bases and 1 base, with 14 bases remaining between them. CDR3 nucleotide sequence: TGTGCCAGTAAGCGTGGGGCGGGCACAGATACGCAGTATTTT. This gives the protein CASKRGAGTDTQYF.